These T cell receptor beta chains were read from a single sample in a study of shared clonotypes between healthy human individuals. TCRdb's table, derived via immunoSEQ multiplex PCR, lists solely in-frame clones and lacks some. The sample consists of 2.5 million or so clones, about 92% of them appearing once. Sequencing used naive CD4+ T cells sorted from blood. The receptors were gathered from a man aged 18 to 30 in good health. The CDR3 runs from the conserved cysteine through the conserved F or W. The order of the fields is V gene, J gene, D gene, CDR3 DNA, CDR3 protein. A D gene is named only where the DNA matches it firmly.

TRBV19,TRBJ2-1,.,TGTGCCAGTAATCGAGGGGGGGCTAATAATGAGCAGTTCTTC,CASNRGGANNEQFF
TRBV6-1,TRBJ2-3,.,TGTGCCAGCAGGGCTGCGAGCACAGATACGCAGTATTTT,CASRAASTDTQYF
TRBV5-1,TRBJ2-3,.,TGCGCCAGCCGGTCGGATGCCGCCCTCGGAGGAGATACGCAGTATTTT,CASRSDAALGGDTQYF
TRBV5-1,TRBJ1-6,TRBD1,TGCGCCAGCAGCCCCGCTCGGGGACAGGGAGACTCACCCCTCCACTTT,CASSPARGQGDSPLHF
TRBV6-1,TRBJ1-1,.,TGTGCCAGCTTGGGGGCATGGGTACGCACTGAAGCTTTCTTT,CASLGAWVRTEAFF
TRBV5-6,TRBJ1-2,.,TGTGCCAGCAGCCGTGCAGGGAACTATGGCTACACCTTC,CASSRAGNYGYTF
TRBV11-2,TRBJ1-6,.,TGTGCCAGCAGCCCGCGGCAGGGAGGTAATTCACCCCTCCACTTT,CASSPRQGGNSPLHF
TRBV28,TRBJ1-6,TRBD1,TGTGCCAGCCTACAGGGGGTATCCTATAATTCACCCCTCCACTTT,CASLQGVSYNSPLHF
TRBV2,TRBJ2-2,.,TGTGCCAGCAGTGAAATCGGGGGTTCCGCCGGGGAGCTGTTTTTT,CASSEIGGSAGELFF
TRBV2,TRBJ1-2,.,TGTGCCAGCAACGTTCAGGGTGGCTACACCTTC,CASNVQGGYTF
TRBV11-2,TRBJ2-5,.,TGTGCCAGCAGCCCGCTCGCAGGGGGGGAGACCCAGTACTTC,CASSPLAGGETQYF
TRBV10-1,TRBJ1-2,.,TGCGCCAGCAGTGAGGGCGGGGGCTATGGCTACACCTTC,CASSEGGGYGYTF
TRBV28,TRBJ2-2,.,TGTGCCACACACCGTTCTACTCCGGGAGACGGGTCGAACACCGGGGAGCTGTTTTTT,CATHRSTPGDGSNTGELFF
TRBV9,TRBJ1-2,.,TGTGCCAGCAGCCTAGAAACAGGGAACTATGGCTACACCTTC,CASSLETGNYGYTF
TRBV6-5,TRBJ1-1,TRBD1,TGTGCCAGCAAAAAAGGACAGGGCATGAACACTGAAGCTTTCTTT,CASKKGQGMNTEAFF
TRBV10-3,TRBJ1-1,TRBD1,TGTGCCATCAAGTCTACAGGGGGCCGGGGGAACACTGAAGCTTTCTTT,CAIKSTGGRGNTEAFF
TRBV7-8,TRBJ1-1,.,TGTGCCAGCAGCTCTACAGGGAATTTGAACACTGAAGCTTTCTTT,CASSSTGNLNTEAFF
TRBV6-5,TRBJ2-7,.,TGTGCCAGCGGACGCTACTCCTACGAGCAGTACTTC,CASGRYSYEQYF
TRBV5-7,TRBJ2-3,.,TGTGCCAGCAGACCTCACCCCACAGATACGCAGTATTTT,CASRPHPTDTQYF